This T cell receptor beta chain stems from a study of T-cell memory formation after mild COVID-19 listed by TCRdb under 2021. Regarding the study in general: TCR sequence clusters from the two donors were found to be largely donor specific. In a couple of donors, T-cell clones that expanded and contracted after mild COVID-19 were tracked by sequencing TCRalpha and TCRbeta repertoires over time. The cohort comprised two young, previously healthy adult volunteers, one female and one male.

The sequencing machine was an Illumina NovaSeq 6000. TCRalpha and TCRbeta cDNA libraries were built by 5'RACE with constant-segment primers, adding sample barcodes and unique molecular identifiers. RNA was extracted from every sample with Trizol reagent. Library amplification was performed in two PCR steps, and a second sample barcode and Illumina TruSeq adapters were introduced in the second step. The libraries were sequenced on an Illumina NovaSeq using 2 x 150 bp paired-end reads. As for the original processing: Demultiplexing of reads and collapsing into UMI-guided consensus sequences were performed with migec v1.2.7. Using mixcr v2.1.11, the UMI consensuses were aligned to TRA and TRB V and J templates and assembled into clonotypes. Clonotypes were classified as expanded or contracted when called significant by both edgeR and NoisET, with noise models trained on biological replicates. For edgeR calls, the thresholds were a false discovery rate-adjusted p below 0.01 and a log2 fold-change of 1. As an exploratory analysis of dynamics, max-normalized trajectories of the 1000 most abundant clonotypes were examined by PCA with hierarchical clustering. The CD4 or CD8 phenotype of responding clones was assigned using the separately sequenced CD4+ and CD8+ repertoires. TCRdb reprocessed the public reads (quality trimming at Q25 with fastp, clone calling with MiXCR) and kept in-frame beta chains. Entries are consolidated by CDR3 protein sequence, retaining the most common genes and DNA. The V and J calls shown here were made by TCRdb, not taken from the authors' results. This sample has 350,000 to 550,000 distinct CDR3 sequences in its table, and about a sixth of those were observed once. Clones ranked in the top ten supply 20% to 25% of the sample.

Points on this clonotype: Its antigen is not yet known. The input lacks base qualities; no much larger clone sits a single base away.

PBMCs were isolated by Ficoll-Paque density gradient centrifugation. Points the paper makes about the study in general: The detection of some responding clones in pre-infection memory suggests that pre-existing cross-reactive memory T cells joined the SARS-CoV-2 response. Only a couple of mild cases were covered in the study, and larger cohorts including severe cases with pre-infection samples were considered necessary. SARS-CoV-2 specificity was not confirmed for the second-wave clones peaking on day 37. Clones that contracted from day 15 to 85 showed balanced CD4/CD8 phenotypes, whereas a second wave of clones that expanded from day 15 to 37 leaned towards CD4+. Contracting CD4+ clones turned up mainly in the CM and EM memory subsets, whereas EMRA was where CD8+ clones were enriched.

V ends up 6 bases short and J 4 bases short, with an unmatched junction base count of 7. The CDR3 spans 13 residues, from the cysteine through the phenylalanine. Only the CDR3 region is kept as DNA, spanning 39 bases read in frame from base 1. From a lookup of the germline V gene, CDR1 and CDR2 are SQVTM and ANQGSEA. This receptor was taken from a man between 18 and 29 years old who had mild COVID-19 (a few samples of this study predate the infection). The sample titles of this study are shuffled in the database, so cell type and time point are left out; the donor was told from shared clones. The specimen was PBMCs or a T cell subset sorted from them (not recorded which). Recombination linked TRBV29-1 to TRBJ2-7, with 9 bases matching TRBD1. Here the CDR3 is given as CSVLQGARYEQYF. Read as DNA, the sequence is TGCAGCGTCCTACAGGGGGCGCGGTACGAGCAGTACTTC.